This paragraph reports one T cell receptor beta chain. Its antigen remains unknown. Only in-frame clones appear in the TCRdb table, and some are missing; sequencing was by immunoSEQ multiplex PCR. This sample has about 98,000 clones; around 88% occur once, and the top ten carry under 4.5%. The data stem from a study of cytomegalovirus exposure and HLA in healthy donors. CDR3 length: 14 residues. Germline CDR1 reads LNHDA; CDR2 reads SQIVND (reference sequence). Trimming took off 5 bases at V and 2 bases at J, with 9 bases between the two ends. Findings and limits, study-wide: According to the study, 150 to 200 TCR beta chains were cytomegalovirus-associated. The classifier was said to identify cytomegalovirus status with high specificity and sensitivity.

This chain uses TRBV19 with TRBJ1-4; no clear D. Input material: PBMCs. This TCR was recovered from a woman aged 25 to 39 in good health and CMV-seronegative. DNA for the CDR3: TGTGCCAGTAGTCAAACGGGGACTAATGAAAAACTGTTTTTT. Translation gives CASSQTGTNEKLFF.